The 20 T cell receptor beta chains below come from one sample, sequenced in a study of OX40 agonist ivuxolimab in advanced cancers. TCRdb keeps only in-frame clones here, not all; method: immunoSEQ multiplex PCR. The data hold fewer than 65,000 clones, with more than 80% observed a single time. This sample comprised CD4+ or CD8+ T cells sorted from blood, obtained in a trial of the OX40 agonist ivuxolimab. The receptors were sampled from an adult with an advanced solid tumor such as melanoma, head and neck, liver or kidney cancer.

As for this clone: Distinct nucleotide sequences in the sample also encode this CDR3. This chain joins TRBV7-9 and TRBJ2-3; D remains unclear. Germline V gene data show CDR1 as SEHNR and CDR2 as FQNEAQ (reference sequence). The CDR3 has 11 residues. The V end was cut by 3 bases, the J end by 6 bases, with 4 bases between. In DNA, the CDR3 is TGTGCCAGCAGCTTGGCGGATACGCAGTATTTT. This sequence encodes CASSLADTQYF.

This chain links TRBV2 with TRBJ1-5; D gene unclear. V lost 6 bases and J 3 bases, leaving 9 bases between the germline ends. CDR3 length: 13 residues. The germline gives CDR1 SNHLY, CDR2 FYNNEI. CDR3 DNA sequence: TGTGCCAGCAGATCTGACTACAATCAGCCCCAGCATTTT. It codes for CASRSDYNQPQHF.

The chain's CDR3 is CASSWSLYEQYF. The CDR3 DNA reads TGTGCCAGCAGTTGGTCCTTATACGAGCAGTACTTC. The chain employs TRBV6-6 and TRBJ2-7, with D uncertain. Germline V gene sequence: CDR1 MNHNY, CDR2 SVGAGI (reference sequence). V was cut by 4 bases and J by 4 bases, with 8 bases left in between. The CDR3 has 12 amino acids.

The gene calls are TRBV7-6 and TRBJ2-3; 10 nucleotides match TRBD2. Germline V gene data show CDR1 as SGHVS and CDR2 as FNYEAQ. V lost 2 bases to trimming and J lost 6 bases; unmatched junction nucleotides: 8. CDR3 length: 16 amino acids. CDR3 nucleotide sequence: TGTGCCAGCAGCTTATGGGGGACTAGCGAGTCCGATACGCAGTATTTT. Its protein product is CASSLWGTSESDTQYF. Complete variable domain (other parts from reference TRBV7-6 and TRBJ2-3): GAGVSQSPRYKVTKRGQDVALRCDPISGHVSLYWYRQALGQGPEFLTYFNYEAQQDKSGLPNDRFSAERPEGSISTLTIQRTEQRDSAMYRCASSLWGTSESDTQYFGPGTRLTVL.

V usage is TRBV7-3 and J usage is TRBJ2-1; D is uncertain. Trimming left V 3 bases short and J 9 bases short, with 12 bases between. This CDR3 is built from 13 residues. Per the germline V gene, CDR1 is SGHTA and CDR2 is FQGTGA. CDR3 sequence: CASSFSLGGEQFF. The CDR3 region has the DNA TGTGCCAGCAGCTTTTCCCTTGGCGGTGAGCAGTTCTTC. Variable domain in full (rest from reference TRBV7-3 and TRBJ2-1): GAGVSQTPSNKVTEKGKYVELRCDPISGHTALYWYRQSLGQGPEFLIYFQGTGAADDSGLPNDRFFAVRPEGSVSTLKIQRTERGDSAVYLCASSFSLGGEQFFGPGTRLTVL.

The chain uses TRBV18 and TRBJ2-7; 8 bases are a match to TRBD2. The CDR3 loop spans 14 amino acids. Trimming took 3 bases from V and 4 from J; bases not matched to a gene: 5. The germline V gene encodes CDR1 KGHSH and CDR2 LQKENI. CDR3 DNA sequence: TGTGCCAGCTCACCCTCCGGGACTAGTTACGAGCAGTACTTC. As protein: CASSPSGTSYEQYF. Based on the CDR3 plus reference TRBV18 and TRBJ2-7, the full variable domain is NAGVMQNPRHLVRRRGQEARLRCSPMKGHSHVYWYRQLPEEGLKFMVYLQKENIIDESGMPKERFSAEFPKEGPSILRIQQVVRGDSAAYFCASSPSGTSYEQYFGPGTRLTVT.

The gene calls are TRBV30 and TRBJ2-1; D may be TRBD2 (6 bases). CDR1 is GTSNPN, CDR2 SVGIG, per germline (reference sequence). Trimming removed 5 bases at V and 7 bases at J, with 12 bases between. CDR3 length equals 12 residues. The CDR3 loop is CAWSVAGNEQFF. The DNA for the CDR3 is TGTGCCTGGTCCGTCGCGGGGAATGAGCAGTTCTTC.

In regard to this clone: The junction departs from germline at one end; a sequencing error may be responsible. The chain carries TRBV7-8 and TRBJ2-6; no reliable D call. Looked up from germline, CDR1 is SGHVS and CDR2 is FQNEAQ. The CDR3 consists of 16 residues. The CDR3 sequence: CATSSGPISGANVLTF. DNA for the CDR3: TGTGCCACCAGCAGTGGTCCGATCTCTGGGGCCAACGTCCTGACTTTC.

This clone was detected only once. The V and J genes are TRBV19 and TRBJ1-5; D unclear. The germline V gene encodes CDR1 LNHDA and CDR2 SQIVND (reference sequence). The ends were cut back, 1 base at V and 0 bases at J, with 4 bases in the middle. The CDR3 extends over 14 amino acids. The CDR3 DNA reads TGTGCCAGTAGTATAGTTAATAGCAATCAGCCCCAGCATTTT. Residues: CASSIVNSNQPQHF. The whole variable domain, filled in from reference TRBV19 and TRBJ1-5, reads DGGITQSPKYLFRKEGQNVTLSCEQNLNHDAMYWYRQDPGQGLRLIYYSQIVNDFQKGDIAEGYSVSREKKESFPLTVTSAQKNPTAFYLCASSIVNSNQPQHFGDGTRLSIL.

V and J are TRBV18 and TRBJ2-1, with a tentative D call TRBD2 (6 bases). Germline values: CDR1 KGHSH, CDR2 LQKENI. The V end lost 3 bases, the J end lost 6 bases, and 9 bases lay between the germline ends. The CDR3 sequence is 13 residues long. The DNA of the CDR3 is TGTGCCAGCTCACCGCGGAGGGGCAATGAGCAGTTCTTC. Encoded protein: CASSPRRGNEQFF.

V gene TRBV6-1 combines with J gene TRBJ1-5; 8 bases are shared with TRBD1. V lost 2 bases to trimming and J lost 0 bases; unmatched junction nucleotides: 6. CDR3 length: 17 residues. The germline gives CDR1 MNHNS, CDR2 SASEGT. The DNA of the CDR3 is TGTGCCAGCAGTGAACGGACAGGGACTCATAGCAATCAGCCCCAGCATTTT. It translates to CASSERTGTHSNQPQHF.

The chain couples TRBV7-2 to TRBJ2-1; no clear D gene. Germline loops: CDR1 SGHTA, CDR2 FQGNSA. This CDR3 has 13 amino acids. Trimming cost V 7 bases and J 7 bases, with 14 bases left between them. The CDR3 sequence is CASILDLPNEQFF. The DNA of the CDR3 is TGTGCCAGCATCCTTGACTTACCAAATGAGCAGTTCTTC. Combining the CDR3 with reference TRBV7-2 and TRBJ2-1 gives the whole variable domain GAGVSQSPSNKVTEKGKDVELRCDPISGHTALYWYRQSLGQGLEFLIYFQGNSAPDKSGLPSDRFSAERTGGSVSTLTIQRTQQEDSAVYLCASILDLPNEQFFGPGTRLTVL.

The rearrangement uses TRBV27 and TRBJ2-7, with TRBD1 as a possible D gene (6 bases). V was clipped by 5 bases and J by 0 bases, with 20 bases between them. The germline V gene has CDR1 MNHEY and CDR2 SMNVEV (reference sequence). This CDR3 comprises 17 residues. The CDR3 DNA sequence: TGTGCCAGCAGTCCATGGCAAGGGGGAATGGGCTCCTACGAGCAGTACTTC. Translated, it gives CASSPWQGGMGSYEQYF.

The genes are TRBV5-1 and TRBJ1-2; D might be TRBD1 (5 bases). CDR3 length: 13 residues. The germline CDR1 and CDR2 sequences are SGHRS and YFSETQ. The germline V and J ends were trimmed by 4 bases and 8 bases, with 15 bases remaining between them. In DNA, the CDR3 is TGCGCCAGCAGCGTACAGGCCATCGGGGGCTACACCTTC. Translating it yields CASSVQAIGGYTF.

The gene calls are TRBV10-3 and TRBJ2-1; 11 bases line up with TRBD2. The CDR3 has 15 residues. V lost 3 bases and J lost 9; bases outside the gene matches: 7. Germline loops: CDR1 ENHRY, CDR2 SYGVKD. The CDR3 nucleotides read TGTGCCATCAGTGATTCGGTGCTAGCGGGAGGTGAGCAGTTCTTC. Translating gives CAISDSVLAGGEQFF.

J is TRBJ2-7 and V is TRBV19; 8 bases are a match to TRBD1. Germline trimming cut 1 base from V and 3 bases from J; bases unmatched to any gene: 5. In germline, CDR1 is LNHDA, CDR2 SQIVND (reference sequence). The CDR3 has 15 residues. The chain's CDR3 is CASSIAGQGDYEQYF. CDR3 coding DNA: TGTGCCAGTAGTATAGCTGGACAGGGCGACTACGAGCAGTACTTC.

The chain has TRBV7-8 and TRBJ1-5; the D gene is possibly TRBD1 (6 bases). The CDR3 runs to 15 residues. In germline, CDR1 is SGHVS, CDR2 FQNEAQ. V lost 1 base and J 6 bases, leaving 13 bases between the germline ends. CDR3 DNA sequence: TGTGCCAGCAGCTTAGATGGACAGTTAGGTCAGCCCCAGCATTTT. As protein: CASSLDGQLGQPQHF.

The chain has TRBV27 and TRBJ2-5, with D possibly matching TRBD1 (6 bases). Trimming took 0 bases from V and 9 from J, leaving 14 bases between them. The CDR3 is 14 amino acids. CDR1 and CDR2 (germline): MNHEY, SMNVEV (reference sequence). CDR3 coding DNA: TGTGCCAGCAGTTTATCTCTGGCAGGGGCGGCCCAGTACTTC. It yields the protein CASSLSLAGAAQYF.

The genes are TRBV6-6 and TRBJ2-7; 7 nucleotides align to TRBD1. The V gene end was trimmed by 6 bases and the J gene end by 3 bases; junction bases not matched to a gene: 14. Germline CDR1 MNHNY, CDR2 SVGAGI (reference sequence). The CDR3 runs 16 residues. Here the CDR3 reads CASSPVRDSKNYEQYF. The CDR3 bases are TGTGCCAGCAGCCCGGTTCGGGACAGCAAGAACTACGAGCAGTACTTC.

The chain combines TRBV25-1 with TRBJ2-1; 9 nucleotides agree with TRBD2. Germline loops: CDR1 MGHDK, CDR2 SYGVNS. The CDR3 extends over 16 amino acids. V trimming: 3 bases; J trimming: 6 bases; junction bases outside the gene matches: 9. The CDR3 DNA is TGTGCCAGCAGTGATCGTGGCCTAGCGGGGATCAATGAGCAGTTCTTC. It specifies CASSDRGLAGINEQFF. The whole variable domain, filled in from reference TRBV25-1 and TRBJ2-1, reads EADIYQTPRYLVIGTGKKITLECSQTMGHDKMYWYQQDPGMELHLIHYSYGVNSTEKGDLSSESTVSRIRTEHFPLTLESARPSHTSQYLCASSDRGLAGINEQFFGPGTRLTVL.